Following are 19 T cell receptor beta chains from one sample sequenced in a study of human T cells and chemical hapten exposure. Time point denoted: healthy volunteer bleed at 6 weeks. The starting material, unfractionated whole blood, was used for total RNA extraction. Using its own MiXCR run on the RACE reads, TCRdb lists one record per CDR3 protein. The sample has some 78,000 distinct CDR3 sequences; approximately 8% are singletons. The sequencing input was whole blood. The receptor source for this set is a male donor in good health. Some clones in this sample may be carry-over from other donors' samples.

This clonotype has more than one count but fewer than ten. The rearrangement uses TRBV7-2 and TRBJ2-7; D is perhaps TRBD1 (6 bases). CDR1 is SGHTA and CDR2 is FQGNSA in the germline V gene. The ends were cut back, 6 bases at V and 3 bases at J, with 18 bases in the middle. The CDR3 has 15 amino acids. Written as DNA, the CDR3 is TGTGCCAGCAGTCAACAAACAGGGCCCAACTACGAGCAGTACTTC. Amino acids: CASSQQTGPNYEQYF.

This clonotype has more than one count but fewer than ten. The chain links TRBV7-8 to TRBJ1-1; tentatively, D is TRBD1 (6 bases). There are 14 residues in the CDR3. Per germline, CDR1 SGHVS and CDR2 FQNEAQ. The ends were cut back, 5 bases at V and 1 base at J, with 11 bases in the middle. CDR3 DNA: TGTGCCAGCAGCCTCCGGGACAAGAACACTGAAGCTTTCTTT. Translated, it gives CASSLRDKNTEAFF.

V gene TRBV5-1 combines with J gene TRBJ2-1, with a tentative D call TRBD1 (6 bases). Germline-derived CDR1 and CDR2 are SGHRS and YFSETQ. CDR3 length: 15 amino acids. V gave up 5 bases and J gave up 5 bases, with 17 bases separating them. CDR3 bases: TGCGCCAGCAGTCAGGGGCACACTGTCCACAATGAGCAGTTCTTC. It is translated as CASSQGHTVHNEQFF.

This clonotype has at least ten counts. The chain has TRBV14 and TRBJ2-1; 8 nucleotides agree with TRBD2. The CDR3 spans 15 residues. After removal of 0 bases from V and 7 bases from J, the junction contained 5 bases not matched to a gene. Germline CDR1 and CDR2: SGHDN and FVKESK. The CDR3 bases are TGTGCCAGCAGCCAAGAGAGCGGGGGCGCAAATGAGCAGTTCTTC. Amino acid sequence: CASSQESGGANEQFF.

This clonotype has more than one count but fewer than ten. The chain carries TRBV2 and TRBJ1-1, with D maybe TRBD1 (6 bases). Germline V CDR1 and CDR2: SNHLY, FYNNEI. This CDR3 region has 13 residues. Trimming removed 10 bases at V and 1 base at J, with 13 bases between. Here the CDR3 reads CAKQGGRNTEAFF. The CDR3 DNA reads TGTGCCAAACAAGGGGGTCGGAACACTGAAGCTTTCTTT.

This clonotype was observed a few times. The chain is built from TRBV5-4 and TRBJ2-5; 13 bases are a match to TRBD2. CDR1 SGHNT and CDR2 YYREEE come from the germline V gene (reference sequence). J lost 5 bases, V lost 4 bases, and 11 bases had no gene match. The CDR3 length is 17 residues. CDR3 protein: CASSPRTSGRGGETQYF. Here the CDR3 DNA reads TGTGCCAGCAGCCCAAGGACTAGCGGGAGAGGTGGGGAGACCCAGTACTTC.

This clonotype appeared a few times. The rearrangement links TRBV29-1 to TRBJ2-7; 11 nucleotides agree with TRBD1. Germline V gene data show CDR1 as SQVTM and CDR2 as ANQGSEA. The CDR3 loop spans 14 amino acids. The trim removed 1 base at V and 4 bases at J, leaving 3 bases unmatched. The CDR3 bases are TGCAGCGTTGAAGGGACAGGGGGCGGATACGAGCAGTACTTC. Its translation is CSVEGTGGGYEQYF.

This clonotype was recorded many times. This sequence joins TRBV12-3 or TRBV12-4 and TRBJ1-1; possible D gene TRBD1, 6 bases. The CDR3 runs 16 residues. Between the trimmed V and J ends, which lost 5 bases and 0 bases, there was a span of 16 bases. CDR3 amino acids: CASSPPVQGMNTEAFF. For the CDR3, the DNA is TGTGCCAGCAGTCCGCCCGTACAGGGAATGAACACTGAAGCTTTCTTT.

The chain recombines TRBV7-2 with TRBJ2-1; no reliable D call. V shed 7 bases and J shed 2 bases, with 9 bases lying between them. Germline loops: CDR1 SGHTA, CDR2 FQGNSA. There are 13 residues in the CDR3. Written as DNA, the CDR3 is TGTGCCAGCATCAGCAAGGCCTACAATGAGCAGTTCTTC. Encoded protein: CASISKAYNEQFF.

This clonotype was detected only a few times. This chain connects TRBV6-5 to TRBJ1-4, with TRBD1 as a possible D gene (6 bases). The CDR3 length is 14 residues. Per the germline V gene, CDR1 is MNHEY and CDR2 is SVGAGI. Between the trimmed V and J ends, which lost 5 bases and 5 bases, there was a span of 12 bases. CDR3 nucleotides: TGTGCCAGCAGTGGGGGGCGTGAGAATGAAAAACTGTTTTTT. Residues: CASSGGRENEKLFF.

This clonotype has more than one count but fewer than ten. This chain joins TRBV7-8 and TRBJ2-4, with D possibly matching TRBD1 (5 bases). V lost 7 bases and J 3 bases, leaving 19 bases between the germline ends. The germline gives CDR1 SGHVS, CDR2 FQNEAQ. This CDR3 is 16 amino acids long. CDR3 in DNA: TGTGCCAGCACCTCTCTTAGTAGGGGAATCAAAAACATTCAGTACTTC. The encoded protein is CASTSLSRGIKNIQYF.

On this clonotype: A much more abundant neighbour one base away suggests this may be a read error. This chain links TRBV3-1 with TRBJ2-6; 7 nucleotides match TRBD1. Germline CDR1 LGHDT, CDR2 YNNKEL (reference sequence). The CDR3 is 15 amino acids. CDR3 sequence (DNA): TGTGCCAGCAGGGGACAGTTCGCTGGGGTCAACGTCCTGACTTTC. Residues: CASRGQFAGVNVLTF. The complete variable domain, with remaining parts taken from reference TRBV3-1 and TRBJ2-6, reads DTAVSQTPKYLVTQMGNDKSIKCEQNLGHDTMYWYKQDSKKFLKIMFSYNNKELIINETVPNRFSPKSPDKAHLNLHINSLELGDSAVYFCASRGQFAGVNVLTFGAGSRLTVL.

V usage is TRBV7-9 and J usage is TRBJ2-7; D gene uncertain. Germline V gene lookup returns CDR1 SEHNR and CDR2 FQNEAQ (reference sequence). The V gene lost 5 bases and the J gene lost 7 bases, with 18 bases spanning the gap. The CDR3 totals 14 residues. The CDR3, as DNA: TGTGCCAGCAGCCCACCCGGACCCCTTGGAGAGCAGTACTTC. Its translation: CASSPPGPLGEQYF.

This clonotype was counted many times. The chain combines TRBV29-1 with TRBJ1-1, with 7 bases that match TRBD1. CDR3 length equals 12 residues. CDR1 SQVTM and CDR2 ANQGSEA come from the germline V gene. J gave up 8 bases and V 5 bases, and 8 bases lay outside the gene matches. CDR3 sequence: CSVPPQGGEAFF. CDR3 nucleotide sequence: TGCAGCGTTCCCCCCCAGGGGGGAGAAGCTTTCTTT.

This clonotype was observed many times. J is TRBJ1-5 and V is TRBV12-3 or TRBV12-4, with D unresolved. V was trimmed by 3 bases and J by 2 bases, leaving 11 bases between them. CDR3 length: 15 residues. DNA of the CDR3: TGTGCCAGCAGTTTCTGGGGAGTGGGCAATCAGCCCCAGCATTTT. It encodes CASSFWGVGNQPQHF.

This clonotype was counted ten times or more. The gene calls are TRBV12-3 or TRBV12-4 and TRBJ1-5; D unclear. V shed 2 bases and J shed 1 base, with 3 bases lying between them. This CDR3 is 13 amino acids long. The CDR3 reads CASSLLSNQPQHF. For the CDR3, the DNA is TGTGCCAGCAGTTTATTGAGCAATCAGCCCCAGCATTTT.

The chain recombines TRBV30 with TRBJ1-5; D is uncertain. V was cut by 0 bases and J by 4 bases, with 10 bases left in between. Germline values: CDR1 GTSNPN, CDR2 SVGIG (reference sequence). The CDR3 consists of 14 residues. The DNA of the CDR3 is TGTGCCTGGAGTGTACAAACGGCTAATCAGCCCCAGCATTTT. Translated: CAWSVQTANQPQHF. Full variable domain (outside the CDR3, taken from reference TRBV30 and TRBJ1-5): SQTIHQWPATLVQPVGSPLSLECTVEGTSNPNLYWYRQAAGRGLQLLFYSVGIGQISSEVPQNLSASRPQDRQFILSSKKLLLSDSGFYLCAWSVQTANQPQHFGDGTRLSIL.

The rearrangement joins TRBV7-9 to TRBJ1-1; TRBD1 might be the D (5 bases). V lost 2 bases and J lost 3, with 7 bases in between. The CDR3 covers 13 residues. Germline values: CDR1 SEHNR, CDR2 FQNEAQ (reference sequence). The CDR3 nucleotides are TGTGCCAGCAGCTTAAGGGGCTACACTGAAGCTTTCTTT. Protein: CASSLRGYTEAFF. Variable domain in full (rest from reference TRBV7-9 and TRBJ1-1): DTGVSQNPRHKITKRGQNVTFRCDPISEHNRLYWYRQTLGQGPEFLTYFQNEAQLEKSRLLSDRFSAERPKGSFSTLEIQRTEQGDSAMYLCASSLRGYTEAFFGQGTRLTVV.

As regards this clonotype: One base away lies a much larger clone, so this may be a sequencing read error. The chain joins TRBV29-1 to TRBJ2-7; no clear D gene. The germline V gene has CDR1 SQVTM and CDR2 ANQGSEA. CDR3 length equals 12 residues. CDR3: CGVAPRSYEQYF. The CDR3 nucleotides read TGCGGCGTTGCCCCCCGGTCCTACGAGCAGTACTTC.